This T cell receptor (beta chain) was profiled in a study of Ad26.COV2.S vaccination and SARS-CoV-2 variants listed by TCRdb under 2021. Background for the entire study: Vaccine-arm donors came from COV1001, a multicentre, randomized, double-blind, placebo-controlled phase I-IIa trial of Ad26.COV2.S in healthy adults. Ad26.COV2.S was given intramuscularly at 5x10^10 or 1x10^11 viral particles, as a single shot or as two shots 56 days apart. TCRbeta repertoire sequencing was used to assess the specificity and breadth of SARS-CoV-2-reactive T cell receptors after Ad26.COV2.S vaccination. Investigators remained blinded to trial group allocation during experiments and outcome assessment. A total of approximately 30 samples were included in the TCR-sequenced set, comprising roughly 19 Ad26.COV2.S vaccine recipients, 5 placebo recipients and 8 SARS-CoV-2 convalescent individuals. Trial participants were randomized into five groups of five, in which low-dose or high-dose Ad26.COV2.S was given once or twice, or placebo was given on both occasions. Here is what the overall study found, with its caveats: After vaccination, substantial breadth of spike-specific CD8+ and CD4+ T cell responses was reported. Comparable non-spike TCR breadth was observed between vaccine and placebo recipients, consistent with only spike being contained in the vaccine. Spike-specific TCR breadth was higher in Ad26.COV2.S recipients than in placebo recipients (P = 0.0014). The study lacked the statistical power to compare responses across vaccine doses or regimens. It was noted by the authors that total T cell responses may have been underestimated by the TCR breadth and depth analyses.

The intended sense of this specimen's treatment or condition label: around 19 received Ad26.COV2.S at low or high dose, single or two shots; about 5 received placebo; per-sample allocation not given. Repertoires of vaccine and placebo recipients were sequenced from samples taken on day 63 after the first injection. Cohort 1b enrolled roughly 25 adults aged 18-55 years at a single site in Boston, USA, between 29 July and 7 August 2020. As a vaccine, Ad26.COV2.S was a replication-incompetent adenovirus type 26 vector that expressed a prefusion-stabilized SARS-CoV-2 spike protein derived from the original Wuhan strain. Notes on this clone: The antigen it recognizes is unknown. Base qualities are not provided; no much larger clone lies one nucleotide away.

The immunoSEQ Assay was used to sequence TCRbeta CDR3 regions. After extraction, genomic DNA underwent amplification by bias-controlled multiplex PCR, followed by high-throughput sequencing. The study's processing was this. To quantify the absolute abundance of every unique TCRbeta CDR3 region, sequences were collapsed and filtered. Usable DNA was measured by amplifying reference genes present in all nucleated cells, and TCRbeta template counts were normalized to that usable DNA to estimate T cell fraction. Repertoire TCRs were annotated as SARS-CoV-2-specific by exact matching of V gene, CDR3 amino acid sequence and J gene to a known reactive TCR set. The reference SARS-CoV-2 TCR set came from MIRA and was filtered for enrichment in COVID-19-positive ImmuneCODE repertoires, removing public or cross-reactive TCRs. Using the MIRA antigens, annotated TCRs were further analysed by specific ORF or by position within an ORF. Breadth was defined as the number of annotated unique rearrangements divided by the total number of unique productive rearrangements, and depth was defined as the summed frequency of the annotated unique rearrangements. Group comparisons of TCR breadth used two-sided Wilcoxon rank-sum tests. TCRdb re-hosts the immuneACCESS table, in-frame sequences only. Its copies lack some clones; in the studies checked, an unresolved V gene accounts for under half of them, and the cause for the rest is not known. V, J and clone size were drawn from that table, and D and trimming were deduced from the DNA. The sample table contains approximately 480,000 clones; only one count was recorded for around 88% of them. Of the sample, over 10% falls within the top ten clones.

For CDR1 and CDR2, the germline V gene (reference sequence) lists SGHNT and YYREEE. Including the terminal cysteine and phenylalanine, the CDR3 comprises 14 residues. CDR3 DNA is the only sequence kept; it has 42 bases, read in frame from the first base. The V and J ends are trimmed by 0 bases and 3 bases, leaving 9 bases between them. This specimen was peripheral blood, taken in a trial of Ad26.COV2.S vaccine versus placebo. The chain links TRBV5-4 with TRBJ1-1, with the D gene call left open. This TCR derives from a person aged 18-65 years who received the Ad26.COV2.S COVID-19 vaccine or a placebo. The nucleotide sequence reads as follows: TGTGCCAGCAGCTTGGGTACCCAATACACTGAAGCTTTCTTT. Its protein product is CASSLGTQYTEAFF.